These 23 T cell receptor beta chains share one sample of origin, sequenced in a study of graft-versus-host responses after intestinal transplantation. Clones were sequenced by immunoSEQ multiplex PCR, and TCRdb holds only the in-frame ones, with some missing. Among under 85,000 clones listed, about 94% were seen once. These TCRs are of unknown antigen specificity. The sequences come from unstimulated CD8+ T cells sorted from spleen or lymph node cells, collected before intestinal transplant. These receptors came from a human donor who received an intestinal transplant.

The chain has TRBV5-1 and TRBJ2-3; no clear D gene. V dropped 5 bases and J dropped 2 bases, with 9 bases sitting between them. This CDR3 comprises 13 residues. Germline CDR1 and CDR2: SGHRS and YFSETQ. The CDR3 DNA is TGCGCCAGCAGGTCTCGGTCCACAGATACGCAGTATTTT. It translates to CASRSRSTDTQYF.

This chain links TRBV7-3 with TRBJ1-3; tentatively, D is TRBD1 (6 bases). The CDR3 spans 14 residues. CDR1 is SGHTA and CDR2 is FQGTGA in the germline V gene. V lost 1 base to trimming and J lost 7 bases, with 11 bases between them. Written as DNA, the CDR3 is TGTGCCAGCAGCTTAAGACAGGCGGTGAACACCATATATTTT. It is translated as CASSLRQAVNTIYF.

This chain links TRBV5-6 with TRBJ2-7, with D possibly called TRBD1 or TRBD2 (5 bases each). The CDR3 spans 13 residues. V was shortened by 0 bases and J by 2 bases, with 6 bases between the two germline ends. CDR1 and CDR2 from the germline V gene are SGHDT and YYEEEE. CDR3 DNA sequence: TGTGCCAGCAGCTTGGGGGGGACCTACGAGCAGTACTTC. Its translation: CASSLGGTYEQYF.

The chain is built from TRBV5-6 and TRBJ1-2, with 9 bases aligning to TRBD1. Germline trimming cut 4 bases from V and 4 bases from J; bases unmatched to any gene: 11. CDR3 length: 16 amino acids. Per the germline V gene, CDR1 is SGHDT and CDR2 is YYEEEE. The CDR3 reads CASSLALTGGSYGYTF. CDR3 DNA: TGTGCCAGCAGCCTGGCTTTGACAGGGGGGTCCTATGGCTACACCTTC. The full variable domain, its missing parts supplied by reference TRBV5-6 and TRBJ1-2, is DAGVTQSPTHLIKTRGQQVTLRCSPKSGHDTVSWYQQALGQGPQFIFQYYEEEERQRGNFPDRFSGHQFPNYSSELNVNALLLGDSALYLCASSLALTGGSYGYTFGSGTRLTVV.

V gene TRBV2 combines with J gene TRBJ2-1, with D hard to call. Germline V gene lookup returns CDR1 SNHLY and CDR2 FYNNEI. The CDR3 sequence is 12 residues long. Trimming shortened V by 4 bases and J by 5 bases, and 6 bases separated the two germline ends. CDR3 region: CASSVDDNEQFF. The CDR3 DNA sequence: TGTGCCAGCAGTGTAGATGACAATGAGCAGTTCTTC.

The gene calls are TRBV7-9 and TRBJ2-3; tentative D call: TRBD2 (6 bases). The CDR3 length is 14 residues. V lost 3 bases to trimming and J lost 2 bases, with 9 bases between them. In germline, CDR1 is SEHNR, CDR2 FQNEAQ (reference sequence). CDR3 coding DNA: TGTGCCAGCAGCTTTAGCGGATTCACAGATACGCAGTATTTT. Protein product: CASSFSGFTDTQYF.

This clone has just one count. This chain joins TRBV29-1 and TRBJ1-1; weak D call: TRBD1 (5 bases). Germline CDR1 SQVTM, CDR2 ANQGSEA. The CDR3 loop spans 11 amino acids. V lost 7 bases, J lost 1 base, and 7 bases lay in between. CDR3 coding DNA: TGCAGCGCCGACAGGAACACTGAAGCTTTCTTT. This translates into CSADRNTEAFF.

J is TRBJ1-1 and V is TRBV29-1; D not certain. The germline CDR1 and CDR2 sequences are SQVTM and ANQGSEA. The V and J ends lost 7 bases and 1 base respectively, with 10 bases between them. This CDR3 spans 12 amino acids. The CDR3 bases are TGCAGCGCAGAGACGGAGAACACTGAAGCTTTCTTT. Translating it yields CSAETENTEAFF.

The chain links TRBV9 to TRBJ2-3, with TRBD1 matching 8 bases. Germline lookup yields CDR1 SGDLS and CDR2 YYNGEE. The CDR3 is 15 residues long. Unmatched junction bases numbered 5, after V lost 3 bases and J lost 2 bases. The CDR3 DNA follows: TGTGCCAGCAGCGACGGACAGGGCGACACAGATACGCAGTATTTT. Translated: CASSDGQGDTDTQYF.

In regard to this clone: Other DNA sequences in the sample encode the same CDR3. The chain couples TRBV6-5 to TRBJ2-7; D gene unclear. The CDR3 is 13 residues long. Germline CDR1 is MNHEY and CDR2 is SVGAGI. V shed 2 bases and J shed 1 base, with 6 bases lying between them. The CDR3 coding sequence is TGTGCCAGCAGTTACGGCCCTTCCTACGAGCAGTACTTC. Translating it yields CASSYGPSYEQYF.

The genes are TRBV15 and TRBJ2-7, with TRBD2 matching 13 bases. Germline CDR1 LNHNV, CDR2 YYDKDF (reference sequence). The CDR3 is 15 amino acids. With 3 bases clipped from V and 6 bases from J, the junction kept 5 bases outside the gene matches. CDR3 bases: TGTGCCACCAGCAGTGGACTAGCGGGAGCAGGCGAGCAGTACTTC. Its translation is CATSSGLAGAGEQYF.

The rearrangement joins TRBV25-1 to TRBJ1-2; D unclear. V dropped 1 base and J dropped 3 bases, with 15 bases sitting between them. The CDR3 has 16 residues. Germline lookup yields CDR1 MGHDK and CDR2 SYGVNS. The CDR3 nucleotides read TGTGCCAGCAGTGAATGGGAGGGAATAGACGACTATGGCTACACCTTC. Its protein product is CASSEWEGIDDYGYTF.

This chain uses TRBV7-2 with TRBJ1-6; 7 positions match TRBD1. The V gene's germline CDR1 is SGHTA and CDR2 FQGNSA. The V gene end was trimmed by 5 bases and the J gene end by 6 bases; junction bases not matched to a gene: 4. CDR3 length equals 14 residues. The CDR3 here is CASSGTEINSPLHF. DNA of the CDR3: TGTGCCAGCAGCGGGACAGAAATTAATTCACCCCTCCACTTT.

This clone was seen just once. The V call is TRBV28, the J call TRBJ1-1; 10 nucleotides match TRBD1. The CDR3 has 15 residues. V lost 3 bases, J lost 4 bases, and 5 bases stayed unmatched. The germline V gene encodes CDR1 MDHEN and CDR2 SYDVKM. CDR3 sequence: CASSFDRGLSTEAFF. In DNA, the CDR3 is TGTGCCAGCAGTTTTGACAGGGGGCTGAGCACTGAAGCTTTCTTT.

The rearrangement joins TRBV7-9 to TRBJ2-3; D not certain. Germline-derived CDR1 and CDR2 are SEHNR and FQNEAQ (reference sequence). V lost 3 bases and J 0 bases, leaving 10 bases between the germline ends. The CDR3 has 15 residues. The CDR3 sequence: CASSFEVSSTDTQYF. The DNA for the CDR3 is TGTGCCAGCAGCTTCGAGGTCAGTAGCACAGATACGCAGTATTTT.

V is TRBV14 and J is TRBJ2-1; D remains ambiguous. The length of the CDR3 is 15 residues. V lost 4 bases and J lost 0, with 10 bases in between. Germline values: CDR1 SGHDN, CDR2 FVKESK. As DNA, the CDR3 is TGTGCCAGCAGCCTGACCGCTAGCTCCTACAATGAGCAGTTCTTC. Its translation is CASSLTASSYNEQFF.

This chain connects TRBV28 to TRBJ2-3; TRBD2 agrees at 8 bases. Trimming took 7 bases from V and 4 from J; bases not matched to a gene: 13. Germline CDR1 reads MDHEN; CDR2 reads SYDVKM. The CDR3 loop spans 16 amino acids. The CDR3 DNA reads TGTGCCAGCACCCCGACTGGGGCGGGAGGCCCAGATACGCAGTATTTT. This codes for CASTPTGAGGPDTQYF.

This clone was recorded a few times. The chain employs TRBV7-9 and TRBJ1-4; 7 bases are shared with TRBD1. V lost 2 bases to trimming and J lost 6 bases; unmatched junction nucleotides: 9. CDR1 is SEHNR and CDR2 is FQNEAQ in the germline V gene (reference sequence). This CDR3 region has 16 residues. CDR3 DNA sequence: TGTGCCAGCAGCTTACAATCACAGGGGTACCATGAAAAACTGTTTTTT. Its translation is CASSLQSQGYHEKLFF.

The J gene is TRBJ2-7, the V gene TRBV12-1; the table gives TRBD1 as D, unverified against the DNA. TRBV12-1 is a listed pseudogene. This CDR3 comprises 14 residues. The CDR3 region is CASSFDRGNYEQYF. As DNA, the CDR3 is TGTGCCAGCAGCTTCGACAGGGGTAACTACGAGCAGTACTTC.

The chain couples TRBV14 to TRBJ2-3; 14 nucleotides line up with TRBD2. The germline CDR1 and CDR2 sequences are SGHDN and FVKESK. V lost 4 bases and J lost 5; bases outside the gene matches: 2. This CDR3 has 15 residues. CDR3 amino acids: CASSLGTSGRDTQYF. CDR3 nucleotide sequence: TGTGCCAGCAGCCTGGGGACTAGCGGGAGAGATACGCAGTATTTT.

The CDR3 region is CASSLGLAGGYEQYF. The CDR3, as DNA: TGTGCCAGCAGCTTAGGTCTAGCGGGGGGCTACGAGCAGTACTTC. The V and J genes are TRBV7-2 and TRBJ2-7, with 11 positions matching TRBD2. Germline V CDR1 and CDR2: SGHTA, FQGNSA. The CDR3 sequence is 15 residues long. Unmatched junction bases numbered 2, after V lost 1 base and J lost 3 bases.

The gene calls are TRBV5-6 and TRBJ1-2; no definite D call. The CDR3 length is 14 residues. Germline V gene lookup returns CDR1 SGHDT and CDR2 YYEEEE. The V and J ends lost 4 bases and 6 bases respectively, with 16 bases between them. The CDR3 reads CASSQTGFYDGYTF. In nucleotides, the CDR3 is TGTGCCAGCAGCCAGACGGGTTTTTACGATGGCTACACCTTC.

The chain is built from TRBV7-8 and TRBJ2-7; D is perhaps TRBD2 (5 bases). The length of the CDR3 is 13 residues. Germline-derived CDR1 and CDR2 are SGHVS and FQNEAQ. Trimming shortened V by 5 bases and J by 2 bases, and 10 bases separated the two germline ends. The CDR3 DNA sequence: TGTGCCAGCAGCCTAGGACTGGCCTACGAGCAGTACTTC. Amino acid sequence: CASSLGLAYEQYF.